What follows are 5 T cell receptor beta chains derived from one specimen sequenced in a study of regulatory T cells in long-lasting Graves disease. Time point given: newly diagnosed GD, antithyroid drugs for less than 3 months. Preparation of the TCR library used RNA extracted from PBMCs. Arm-PCR of CDR3 regions with iRepertoire HTBI primers generated TCR beta libraries. TCRdb reprocessed the multiplex PCR reads with MiXCR, giving one entry per CDR3 protein. In the table there are fewer than 350,000 distinct CDR3 sequences, approximately 20% of which are singletons. The sample consisted of peripheral blood mononuclear cells (PBMCs), taken at new diagnosis, from a patient treated with antithyroid drugs. The receptors were sampled from a female donor with Graves disease.

There are many counts of this clonotype. CDR3 region: CASSLDPGGEQYF. The CDR3 DNA reads as TGTGCCAGCAGCTTAGATCCGGGCGGCGAGCAGTACTTC. This chain uses TRBV11-2 with TRBJ2-7; D ambiguous. Between the trimmed V and J ends, which lost 0 bases and 6 bases, there was a span of 9 bases. Germline CDR1 reads SGHAT; CDR2 reads FQNNGV. The CDR3 extends over 13 amino acids.

This clonotype occurred many times. The rearrangement joins TRBV29-1 to TRBJ2-2, with 7 bases matching TRBD1. J was trimmed by 2 bases and V by 7 bases; bases with no gene match: 10. CDR3 size: 15 residues. Germline V lookup: CDR1 SQVTM, CDR2 ANQGSEA. The CDR3, as DNA: TGCAGCGCAGGACCCGGGACAGTTAACACCGGGGAGCTGTTTTTT. Translation: CSAGPGTVNTGELFF.

This clonotype occurred many times. The rearrangement links TRBV30 to TRBJ2-3, with D unclear. Germline CDR1 and CDR2: GTSNPN and SVGIG (reference sequence). Between the trimmed V and J ends, which lost 0 bases and 5 bases, there was a span of 3 bases. This CDR3 region has 11 residues. CDR3 in DNA: TGTGCCTGGAGTGTAGGAGATACGCAGTATTTT. Its protein is CAWSVGDTQYF.

V gene TRBV11-3 combines with J gene TRBJ2-7; 7 positions match TRBD1. The J segment lost 6 bases and the V segment lost 3 bases, leaving 11 bases of the junction unmatched. CDR1 SGHNT and CDR2 YENEEA come from the germline V gene. The CDR3 is made up of 15 amino acids. CDR3 DNA: TGTGCCAGCAGCTTCGAGGGGGCGGTGCTGGGCGAGCAGTACTTC. Its protein is CASSFEGAVLGEQYF.

The chain is built from TRBV20-1 and TRBJ2-7, with 8 bases fitting TRBD2. The trim removed 1 base at V and 3 bases at J, leaving 2 bases unmatched. CDR3 length: 13 amino acids. Germline V gives CDR1 DFQATT, CDR2 SNEGSKA (reference sequence). The CDR3 DNA sequence: TGCAGTGCTAGAGTGGGACTAGTCTACGAGCAGTACTTC. It yields the protein CSARVGLVYEQYF.